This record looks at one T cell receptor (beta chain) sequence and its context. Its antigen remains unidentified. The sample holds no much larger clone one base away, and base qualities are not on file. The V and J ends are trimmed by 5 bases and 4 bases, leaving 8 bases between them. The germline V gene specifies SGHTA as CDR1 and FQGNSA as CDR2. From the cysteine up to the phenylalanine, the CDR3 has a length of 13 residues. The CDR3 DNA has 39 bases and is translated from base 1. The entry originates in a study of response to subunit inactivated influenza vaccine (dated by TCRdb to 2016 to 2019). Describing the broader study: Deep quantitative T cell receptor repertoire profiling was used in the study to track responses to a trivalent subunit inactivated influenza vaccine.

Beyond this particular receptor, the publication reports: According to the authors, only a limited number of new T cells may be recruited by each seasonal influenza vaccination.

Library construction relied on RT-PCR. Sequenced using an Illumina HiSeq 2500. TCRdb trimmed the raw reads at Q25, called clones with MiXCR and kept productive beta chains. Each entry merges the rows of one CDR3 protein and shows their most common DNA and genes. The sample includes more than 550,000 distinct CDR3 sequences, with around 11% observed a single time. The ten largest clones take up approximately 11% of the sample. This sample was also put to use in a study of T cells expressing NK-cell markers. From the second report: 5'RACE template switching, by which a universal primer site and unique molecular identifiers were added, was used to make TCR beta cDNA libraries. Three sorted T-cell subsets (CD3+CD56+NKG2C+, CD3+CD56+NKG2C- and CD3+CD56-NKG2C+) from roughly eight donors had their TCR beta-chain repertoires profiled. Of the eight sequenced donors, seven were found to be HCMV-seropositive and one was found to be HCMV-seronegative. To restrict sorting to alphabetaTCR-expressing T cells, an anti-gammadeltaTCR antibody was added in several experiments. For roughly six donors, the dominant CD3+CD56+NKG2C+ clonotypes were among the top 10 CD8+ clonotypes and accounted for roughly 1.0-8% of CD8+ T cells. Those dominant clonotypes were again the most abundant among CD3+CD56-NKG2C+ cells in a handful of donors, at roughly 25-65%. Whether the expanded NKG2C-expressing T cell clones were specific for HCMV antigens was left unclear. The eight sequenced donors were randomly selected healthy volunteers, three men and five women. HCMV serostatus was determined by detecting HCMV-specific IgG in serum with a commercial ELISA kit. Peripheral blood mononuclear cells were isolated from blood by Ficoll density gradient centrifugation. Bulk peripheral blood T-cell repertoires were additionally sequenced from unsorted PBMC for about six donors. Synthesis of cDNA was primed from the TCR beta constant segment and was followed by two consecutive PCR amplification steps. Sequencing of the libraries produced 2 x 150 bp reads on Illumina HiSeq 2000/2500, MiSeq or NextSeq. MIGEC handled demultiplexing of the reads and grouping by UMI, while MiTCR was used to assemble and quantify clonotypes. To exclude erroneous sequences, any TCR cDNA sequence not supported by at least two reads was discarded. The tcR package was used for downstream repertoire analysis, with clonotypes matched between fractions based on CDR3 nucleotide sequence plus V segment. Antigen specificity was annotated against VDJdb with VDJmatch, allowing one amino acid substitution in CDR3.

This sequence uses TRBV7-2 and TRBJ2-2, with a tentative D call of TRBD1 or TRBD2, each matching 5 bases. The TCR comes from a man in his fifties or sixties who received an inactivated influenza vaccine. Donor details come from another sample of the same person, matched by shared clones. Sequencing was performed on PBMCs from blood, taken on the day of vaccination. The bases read TGTGCCAGCAGCGGGGGTTTCACCGGGGAGCTGTTTTTT. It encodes CASSGGFTGELFF.